Below, 32 T cell receptor beta chains from the same sample are listed, as sequenced in a study of T cell responses to AZD1222 COVID-19 vaccine. Assay: immunoSEQ multiplex PCR; the TCRdb copy retains only in-frame clones and omits some. This sample carries fewer than 90,000 clones, 70% to 90% of them seen once, and the ten largest clones take about a tenth. The material was peripheral blood, obtained on day 0 of AZD1222 vaccination. The receptor set was obtained from an adult in good health.

The rearrangement links TRBV24-1 to TRBJ2-5, with 7 bases that match TRBD1. CDR1 and CDR2 from the germline V gene are KGHDR and SFDVKD. J lost 2 bases, V lost 9 bases, and 11 bases had no gene match. The CDR3 runs to 15 residues. The CDR3: CATPGPGGEQETQYF. For the CDR3, the DNA is TGTGCCACCCCCGGGCCAGGGGGAGAACAAGAGACCCAGTACTTC.

The rearrangement joins TRBV9 to TRBJ1-2, with 10 bases aligning to TRBD1. Unmatched junction bases numbered 6, after V lost 3 bases and J lost 4 bases. The germline V gene has CDR1 SGDLS and CDR2 YYNGEE. The CDR3 runs 15 residues. The CDR3 loop reads CASSAGTGEFYGYTF. As DNA, the CDR3 is TGTGCCAGCAGCGCCGGGACAGGGGAATTCTATGGCTACACCTTC.

The chain is built from TRBV2 and TRBJ2-3; TRBD2 matches 11 bases. The CDR3 is 16 amino acids. V lost 6 bases, J lost 6 bases, and 11 bases stayed unmatched. Per the germline V gene, CDR1 is SNHLY and CDR2 is FYNNEI. The CDR3 here is CASRRLAGGSHDTQYF. The CDR3 nucleotides are TGTGCCAGCAGGCGTCTAGCGGGGGGCTCACACGATACGCAGTATTTT.

The chain employs TRBV3-1 (or the pseudogene TRBV3-2) and TRBJ2-3, with TRBD2 matching 10 bases. CDR1 and CDR2 from the germline V gene are LGHDT and YNNKEL (reference sequence). The CDR3 covers 15 residues. With 4 bases clipped from V and 6 bases from J, the junction kept 7 bases outside the gene matches. The CDR3 nucleotides read TGTGCCAGCAGCCCTGGGACTAGCGTGAAGGATACGCAGTATTTT. Its protein product is CASSPGTSVKDTQYF.

The CDR3 DNA reads TGCGCCAGCAGCTTGACCGGGACTCAAACCTACAATGAGCAGTTCTTC. Residues: CASSLTGTQTYNEQFF. The chain couples TRBV5-1 to TRBJ2-1, with D possibly being TRBD2 (6 bases). The germline CDR1 and CDR2 sequences are SGHRS and YFSETQ. The CDR3 has 16 amino acids. Trimming took off 1 base at V and 2 bases at J, with 13 bases between the two ends.

This clone was found a few times. V is TRBV5-4 and J is TRBJ1-1, with D hard to call. The germline gives CDR1 SGHNT, CDR2 YYREEE (reference sequence). Trimming left V 0 bases short and J 5 bases short, with 14 bases between. This CDR3 is 15 amino acids long. CDR3 protein: CASSLARGKGTEAFF. CDR3 bases: TGTGCCAGCAGCTTGGCGCGGGGTAAAGGGACTGAAGCTTTCTTT.

Only a few counts were recorded for this clone. The chain joins TRBV6-5 to TRBJ1-1; the D is unclear. This CDR3 contains 14 residues. Trimming removed 3 bases at V and 7 bases at J, with 15 bases between. Germline values: CDR1 MNHEY, CDR2 SVGAGI. The CDR3 region has the DNA TGTGCCAGCAGTTATAGGGCGGGCACTAATGAAGCTTTCTTT. Translation: CASSYRAGTNEAFF.

The V call is TRBV20-1, the J call TRBJ2-7, with D perhaps assigned TRBD1 or TRBD2 (5 bases each). This CDR3 region has 11 residues. The V end was cut by 3 bases, the J end by 4 bases, with 7 bases between. CDR1 and CDR2 (germline): DFQATT, SNEGSKA (reference sequence). In DNA form, the CDR3 reads TGCAGTGCTAGGGGACCTTACGAGCAGTACTTC. Its protein product is CSARGPYEQYF.

The genes are TRBV11-1 and TRBJ2-2; 10 bases match TRBD2. Germline-derived CDR1 and CDR2 are SGHAT and FQDESV (reference sequence). The length of the CDR3 is 16 residues. Unmatched junction bases numbered 7, after V lost 4 bases and J lost 5 bases. The CDR3 DNA reads TGTGCCAGCAGCTCCCTCGGGACTAGCGAGACCGGGGAGCTGTTTTTT. It encodes CASSSLGTSETGELFF.

This chain links TRBV7-6 with TRBJ1-2; 10 bases are shared with TRBD1. The V and J ends lost 4 bases and 4 bases, in that order; junction bases with no gene match: 6. CDR1 is SGHVS and CDR2 is FNYEAQ in the germline V gene. This CDR3 is 15 amino acids long. Written as DNA, the CDR3 is TGTGCCAGCAGCTCGACAGGGGGCGCGGGCTATGGCTACACCTTC. Its protein is CASSSTGGAGYGYTF. Supplemented by reference TRBV7-6 and TRBJ1-2, the full variable domain reads GAGVSQSPRYKVTKRGQDVALRCDPISGHVSLYWYRQALGQGPEFLTYFNYEAQQDKSGLPNDRFSAERPEGSISTLTIQRTEQRDSAMYRCASSSTGGAGYGYTFGSGTRLTVV.

This chain joins TRBV19 and TRBJ1-3; D gene unclear. The V end lost 1 base, the J end lost 0 bases, and 7 bases lay between the germline ends. This CDR3 contains 15 residues. Germline V gene lookup returns CDR1 LNHDA and CDR2 SQIVND (reference sequence). The CDR3 nucleotides read TGTGCCAGTAGTATAGGCATGAGCTCTGGAAACACCATATATTTT. Translation: CASSIGMSSGNTIYF. Together with reference TRBV19 and TRBJ1-3, the CDR3 gives the full variable domain: DGGITQSPKYLFRKEGQNVTLSCEQNLNHDAMYWYRQDPGQGLRLIYYSQIVNDFQKGDIAEGYSVSREKKESFPLTVTSAQKNPTAFYLCASSIGMSSGNTIYFGEGSWLTVV.

This chain links TRBV23-1 with TRBJ2-7, with 7 bases lining up with TRBD1. TRBV23-1 is an ORF; its function is uncertain. Trimming cost V 3 bases and J 3 bases; bases outside gene matches: 14. This CDR3 region has 17 residues. CDR3 nucleotide sequence: TGCGCCAGCAGTCAGAATCCCGTGCACAGGGGAGACTACGAGCAGTACGTC. Its protein product is CASSQNPVHRGDYEQYV.

This clone was seen a few times. J is TRBJ1-4 and V is TRBV11-2; D is perhaps TRBD1 (5 bases). V lost 4 bases, J lost 0 bases, and 15 bases lay in between. Germline lookup yields CDR1 SGHAT and CDR2 FQNNGV. This CDR3 contains 17 residues. For the CDR3, the DNA is TGTGCCAGCAGCTCGAGCCCAGGGAGTGCAACTAATGAAAAACTGTTTTTT. It yields the protein CASSSSPGSATNEKLFF.

The chain employs TRBV7-3 and TRBJ2-1, with 11 bases aligning to TRBD2. The germline V gene has CDR1 SGHTA and CDR2 FQGTGA. The CDR3 extends over 18 amino acids. V dropped 4 bases and J dropped 4; count of bases not matched to a gene: 12. DNA for the CDR3: TGTGCCAGCAGCTCACCCCCCAAAGCTAGCGGGAGGTACAATGAGCAGTTCTTC. This translates into CASSSPPKASGRYNEQFF.

This clone has just one count. This rearrangement joins TRBV7-3 to TRBJ2-1; the match to TRBD2 covers 16 bases. CDR1 and CDR2 from the germline V gene are SGHTA and FQGTGA. The CDR3 has 17 residues. Losses at the gene ends were 5 bases for V and 6 bases for J; bases not matched to a gene: 7. The CDR3 reads CASSAGTSGRAVNEQFF. The CDR3 nucleotides read TGTGCCAGCAGCGCCGGGACTAGCGGGAGGGCCGTCAATGAGCAGTTCTTC.

This sequence joins TRBV27 and TRBJ1-1, with a possible D match to TRBD1 (6 bases). The ends were cut back, 2 bases at V and 4 bases at J, with 8 bases in the middle. Germline V gene data show CDR1 as MNHEY and CDR2 as SMNVEV (reference sequence). The CDR3 contains 13 residues. The CDR3 loop reads CASSLRGPTEAFF. The CDR3 nucleotides are TGTGCCAGCAGTTTACGGGGGCCCACTGAAGCTTTCTTT.

J is TRBJ2-3 and V is TRBV9; D gene uncertain. The germline gives CDR1 SGDLS, CDR2 YYNGEE. The CDR3 has 14 residues. With 4 bases removed from V and 1 base from J, the gap between germline ends came to 10 bases. The DNA for the CDR3 is TGTGCCAGCAGCCCAACGAGCGGCACAGATACGCAGTATTTT. It yields the protein CASSPTSGTDTQYF.

Worth noting for this clone: This specimen includes other DNA sequences encoding the same CDR3. CDR3 nucleotides: TGTGCCAGCAGTCCCAGGGGCTCCGGGGCCAACGTCCTGACTTTC. Encoded protein: CASSPRGSGANVLTF. The gene calls are TRBV27 and TRBJ2-6; weak D call: TRBD1 (6 bases). The CDR3 runs to 15 residues. Germline V gene data show CDR1 as MNHEY and CDR2 as SMNVEV (reference sequence). The ends were cut back, 5 bases at V and 4 bases at J, with 12 bases in the middle.

The chain recombines TRBV3-1 (or the pseudogene TRBV3-2) with TRBJ1-6; tentatively, D is TRBD1 (5 bases). The CDR3 runs to 14 residues. CDR1 is LGHDT, CDR2 YNNKEL, per germline (reference sequence). Deletions cut 8 bases from V and 5 bases from J, with 13 bases between. The CDR3 DNA reads as TGTGCCAGCCGCGGGACGGAAAATAATTCACCCCTCCACTTT. This translates into CASRGTENNSPLHF.

The rearrangement joins TRBV7-9 to TRBJ2-5; D may be TRBD1 (7 bases). V lost 0 bases, J lost 1 base, and 12 bases lay in between. The CDR3 contains 16 residues. The germline gives CDR1 SEHNR, CDR2 FQNEAQ (reference sequence). The CDR3 here is CASSLAGQGGQETQYF. In DNA, the CDR3 is TGTGCCAGCAGCTTAGCCGGGCAGGGGGGCCAAGAGACCCAGTACTTC.

In the case of this clone: The sample holds other DNA sequences that translate to the same CDR3. The chain joins TRBV18 to TRBJ1-2; D perhaps matches TRBD1 (5 bases). Per the germline V gene, CDR1 is KGHSH and CDR2 is LQKENI. This CDR3 region has 12 residues. The germline V and J ends were trimmed by 2 bases and 6 bases, with 7 bases remaining between them. The CDR3 protein is CASSPGGDGYTF. The CDR3 DNA follows: TGTGCCAGCTCACCAGGGGGGGATGGCTACACCTTC.

The J gene is TRBJ2-2, the V gene TRBV24-1; TRBD2 aligns across 16 bases. The CDR3 length is 19 residues. Germline V gene sequence: CDR1 KGHDR, CDR2 SFDVKD. V lost 3 bases and J lost 5; bases outside the gene matches: 8. CDR3 nucleotide sequence: TGTGCCACCAGTGATGTGGGACTAGCGGGGGGGCCCACTACCGGGGAGCTGTTTTTT. It translates to CATSDVGLAGGPTTGELFF.

The chain combines TRBV2 with TRBJ2-7; tentatively, D is TRBD1 (6 bases). The germline CDR1 and CDR2 sequences are SNHLY and FYNNEI. The CDR3 length is 15 residues. V was clipped by 7 bases and J by 3 bases, with 19 bases between them. CDR3 sequence: CASTYIPYRVYEQYV. The DNA for the CDR3 is TGTGCCAGCACCTATATCCCTTACAGGGTCTACGAGCAGTACGTC.

The chain joins TRBV5-1 to TRBJ1-1, with 7 nucleotides matching TRBD1. The CDR3 contains 15 residues. The V gene end was trimmed by 4 bases and the J gene end by 1 base; junction bases not matched to a gene: 7. Germline CDR1 reads SGHRS; CDR2 reads YFSETQ. The CDR3 loop is CASSPHQGENTEAFF. The CDR3 nucleotides are TGCGCCAGCAGCCCTCACCAGGGGGAGAACACTGAAGCTTTCTTT. The whole variable domain, filled in from reference TRBV5-1 and TRBJ1-1, reads KAGVTQTPRYLIKTRGQQVTLSCSPISGHRSVSWYQQTPGQGLQFLFEYFSETQRNKGNFPGRFSGRQFSNSRSEMNVSTLELGDSALYLCASSPHQGENTEAFFGQGTRLTVV.

This clone has a handful of counts. The rearrangement uses TRBV7-3 and TRBJ2-7; TRBD1 matches at 8 bases. The CDR3 has 13 amino acids. V was clipped by 3 bases and J by 7 bases; unmatched bases: 5. The germline gives CDR1 SGHTA, CDR2 FQGTGA. The CDR3 coding sequence is TGTGCCAGCAGCTTCCAGGGGGCAGGGGAGCAGTACTTC. Residues: CASSFQGAGEQYF.

The chain has TRBV6-2 or TRBV6-3 and TRBJ2-3, with 7 bases lining up with TRBD2. Trimming removed 0 bases from V and 5 bases from J; junction bases left unmatched: 14. Per the germline V gene, CDR1 is MNHEY and CDR2 is SVGEGT. CDR3 length: 18 residues. DNA of the CDR3: TGTGCCAGCAGTTACTCGATTATAGCAGGGAGGGTGGAAGATACGCAGTATTTT. Its translation is CASSYSIIAGRVEDTQYF.

J is TRBJ1-2 and V is TRBV5-5, with D perhaps TRBD1 (6 bases). V was clipped by 7 bases and J by 1 base, with 20 bases between them. Per the germline V gene, CDR1 is SGHKS and CDR2 is YYEKEE (reference sequence). CDR3 length equals 16 residues. The CDR3 loop is CASGLPTGTNNYGYTF. CDR3 bases: TGTGCCAGCGGACTCCCGACAGGAACCAATAACTATGGCTACACCTTC. The entire variable domain, with the rest obtained from reference TRBV5-5 and TRBJ1-2, is as follows: DAGVTQSPTHLIKTRGQQVTLRCSPISGHKSVSWYQQVLGQGPQFIFQYYEKEERGRGNFPDRFSARQFPNYSSELNVNALLLGDSALYLCASGLPTGTNNYGYTFGSGTRLTVV.

This rearrangement joins TRBV7-8 to TRBJ2-1, with 8 bases identical to TRBD2. Germline V CDR1 and CDR2: SGHVS, FQNEAQ. With V trimmed by 0 bases and J by 4 bases, 5 bases remained unmatched. CDR3 length equals 16 residues. The CDR3 DNA is TGTGCCAGCAGCTTAGCGGGGGGGACTAGATACAATGAGCAGTTCTTC. Protein product: CASSLAGGTRYNEQFF.

On this clone itself: It is unclear where the CDR3 begins or ends on the DNA, so no DNA is shown, and the CDR3 is as TCRdb lists it. The chain is built from TRBV14 and TRBJ1-1; the DNA was not compared with TRBD1, the D call given in the table. CDR1 SGHDN and CDR2 FVKESK come from the germline V gene. The CDR3 is made up of 15 amino acids, end residues included. The CDR3 reads CASSQDLWTRAKAFF.

J is TRBJ2-3 and V is TRBV7-2; 7 positions agree with TRBD2. J gave up 1 base and V 5 bases, and 6 bases lay outside the gene matches. The CDR3 length is 15 residues. Germline values: CDR1 SGHTA, CDR2 FQGNSA. CDR3 in DNA: TGTGCCAGCAGCGTCTTGGGGGGGGGCACAGATACGCAGTATTTT. As protein: CASSVLGGGTDTQYF.

With regard to this clone: Distinct nucleotide sequences in the sample also encode this CDR3. The chain is built from TRBV18 and TRBJ2-7; D may correspond to TRBD1 or TRBD2 (5 bases each). V lost 2 bases and J 0 bases, leaving 8 bases between the germline ends. Germline lookup yields CDR1 KGHSH and CDR2 LQKENI. The CDR3 runs to 14 residues. The CDR3 region has the DNA TGTGCCAGCTCACCAGGGACGAGCTCCTACGAGCAGTACTTC. This codes for CASSPGTSSYEQYF.

V and J are TRBV5-1 and TRBJ2-7; no firm D call. The CDR3 consists of 14 residues. Trimming cost V 0 bases and J 0 bases, with 7 bases left between them. Germline V CDR1 and CDR2: SGHRS, YFSETQ. CDR3 nucleotides: TGCGCCAGCAGCTTGGACTTGTTCTCCTACGAGCAGTACTTC. This gives the protein CASSLDLFSYEQYF.